The rows below give T cell receptor beta chains drawn from one sample of a study of control samples from healthy donors and cancer patients. TCRdb keeps only in-frame clones here, not all; method: immunoSEQ multiplex PCR. The table shows around 140,000 clones, with 89% occurring only once. The sample was PBMCs. All receptors come from a man aged 50 to 60 with head and neck cancer. CDR3s include the opening cysteine and the closing phenylalanine or tryptophan. Each record gives: D gene, J gene, V gene, clone size, CDR3 protein, CDR3 DNA. A D gene is named only where the DNA matches it firmly. Size values are once, few and many counts, or a class for expanded clones, and some rows have none.

NA	TRBJ1-5	TRBV7-2	NA	CASSLGVGNQPQHF	TGTGCCAGCAGCCTTGGGGTGGGAAATCAGCCCCAGCATTTT
NA	TRBJ2-6	TRBV10-2	NA	CASTPNAAGANVLTF	TGCGCCAGCACGCCAAACGCAGCTGGGGCCAACGTCCTGACTTTC
TRBD1	TRBJ1-2	TRBV10-3	NA	CAISESQGQGNYGYTF	TGTGCCATCAGTGAGTCTCAGGGACAGGGAAACTATGGCTACACCTTC
TRBD2	TRBJ2-7	TRBV11-2	NA	CASSSRGGRRDEQYF	TGTGCCAGCAGCTCCCGGGGCGGGAGGAGGGACGAGCAGTACTTC
TRBD1	TRBJ2-5	TRBV5-1	NA	CASSLLTGGEETQYF	TGCGCCAGCAGCTTGCTGACAGGGGGTGAAGAGACCCAGTACTTC
NA	TRBJ2-1	TRBV11-3	NA	CASSVRGSYNEQFF	TGTGCCAGCAGCGTGAGGGGCTCCTACAATGAGCAGTTCTTC
TRBD1	TRBJ1-1	TRBV7-2	NA	CASSLVFGQGVTEAFF	TGTGCCAGCAGCTTAGTTTTCGGACAGGGGGTCACTGAAGCTTTCTTT
NA	TRBJ2-1	TRBV12-3/TRBV12-4	NA	CASSIPVNEQFF	TGTGCCAGCAGTATTCCGGTCAATGAGCAGTTCTTC
TRBD2	TRBJ2-3	TRBV7-2	NA	CASSLRLLAGGSGTDTQYF	TGTGCCAGCAGCTTACGTTTACTAGCGGGGGGCTCTGGCACAGATACGCAGTATTTT
NA	TRBJ2-7	TRBV3-1/TRBV3-2	NA	CASSQAALRSYEQYF	TGTGCCAGCAGCCAAGCCGCCCTGAGGTCCTACGAGCAGTACTTC
NA	TRBJ2-3	TRBV30	NA	CAWSARDTQYF	TGTGCCTGGAGCGCTAGGGATACGCAGTATTTT
NA	TRBJ2-5	TRBV6-5	NA	CASSRARGETQYF	TGTGCCAGCAGTCGGGCCAGGGGTGAGACCCAGTACTTC
NA	TRBJ2-7	TRBV28	once	CASSPSDGTSHEQYF	TGTGCCAGCAGTCCCTCGGACGGGACCTCCCACGAGCAGTACTTC
NA	TRBJ1-5	TRBV7-6	NA	CAGSLQGSQPQHF	TGTGCCGGCAGCCTACAAGGGTCTCAGCCCCAGCATTTT
NA	TRBJ1-6	TRBV30	NA	CASSTGHGSPLHF	TGTGCCTCCTCGACAGGCCATGGTTCACCCCTCCACTTT
TRBD2	TRBJ2-3	TRBV30	NA	CAWSATSARLDTQYF	TGTGCCTGGAGTGCGACTAGCGCTCGTCTGGATACGCAGTATTTT
TRBD1	TRBJ2-1	TRBV29-1	few	CSVERDSNNEQFF	TGCAGCGTTGAACGGGACAGTAACAATGAGCAGTTCTTC
NA	TRBJ1-4	TRBV27	NA	CASTPKGVGEVTEKLFF	TGTGCCAGCACCCCGAAGGGGGTGGGGGAGGTTACGGAAAAACTGTTTTTT
NA	TRBJ1-1	TRBV4-1	NA	CASSPQLWAMNTEAFF	TGCGCCAGCAGCCCGCAACTTTGGGCTATGAACACTGAAGCTTTCTTT
NA	TRBJ1-1	TRBV5-1	NA	CASSSASRVGDTEAFF	TGCGCCAGCAGCTCAGCCTCCAGGGTGGGGGACACTGAAGCTTTCTTT
NA	TRBJ1-4	TRBV5-5	once	CASRPGSGEKLFF	TGTGCCAGCAGACCGGGCTCGGGGGAAAAACTGTTTTTT
TRBD1	TRBJ2-7	TRBV9	NA	CASSVGVQGMYIYEQYF	TGTGCCAGCAGCGTAGGGGTACAGGGGATGTATATTTACGAGCAGTACTTC
NA	TRBJ2-5	TRBV14	NA	CASSQGRGKRPQYF	TGTGCCAGCAGCCAAGGACGGGGGAAGAGACCCCAGTACTTC
TRBD2	TRBJ2-1	TRBV18	NA	CASSPRGTSGGAITNEQFF	TGTGCCAGCTCACCAAGAGGGACTAGCGGGGGGGCGATTACGAATGAGCAGTTCTTC
TRBD2	TRBJ2-7	TRBV19	once	CASSIYSIGTSLSEQYF	TGTGCCAGTAGTATCTACTCGATCGGGACTAGTTTGTCCGAGCAGTACTTC
TRBD1	TRBJ2-3	TRBV9	NA	CASSVQGALADTQYF	TGTGCCAGCAGCGTTCAGGGGGCGTTAGCGGATACGCAGTATTTT
TRBD2	TRBJ2-5	TRBV5-1	NA	CASSLALVLAGGQMYF	TGCGCCAGCAGCTTGGCCTTAGTACTAGCGGGGGGCCAGATGTACTTC
NA	TRBJ2-2	TRBV29-1	few	CSVIDLTNTGELFF	TGCAGCGTGATCGACCTAACGAACACCGGGGAGCTGTTTTTT
TRBD1	TRBJ2-2	TRBV7-6	NA	CASSSPGQGDSGNTGELFF	TGTGCCAGCAGCTCCCCGGGACAGGGGGACTCGGGCAACACCGGGGAGCTGTTTTTT